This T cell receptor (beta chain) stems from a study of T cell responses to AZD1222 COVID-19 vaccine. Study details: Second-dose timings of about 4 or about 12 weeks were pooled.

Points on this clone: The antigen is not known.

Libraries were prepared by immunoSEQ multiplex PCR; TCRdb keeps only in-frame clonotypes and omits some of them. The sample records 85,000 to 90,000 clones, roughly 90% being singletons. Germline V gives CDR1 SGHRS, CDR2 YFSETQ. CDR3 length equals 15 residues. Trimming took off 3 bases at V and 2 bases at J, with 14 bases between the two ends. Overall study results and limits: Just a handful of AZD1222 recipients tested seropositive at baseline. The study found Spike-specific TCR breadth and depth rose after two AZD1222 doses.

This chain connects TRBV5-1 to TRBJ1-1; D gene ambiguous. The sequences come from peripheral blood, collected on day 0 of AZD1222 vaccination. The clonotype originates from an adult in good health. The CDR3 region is CASSSQSQLNTEAFF. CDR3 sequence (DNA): TGCGCCAGCAGCTCACAGTCCCAATTAAACACTGAAGCTTTCTTT.